Following are 18 T cell receptor beta chains from one sample sequenced in a study of T cell responses to AZD1222 COVID-19 vaccine. Sequencing was performed with immunoSEQ multiplex PCR; in TCRdb, only in-frame clones are kept and a portion is missing. The table includes roughly 96,000 clones, 90% detected once. This specimen was peripheral blood, taken on day 0 of AZD1222 vaccination. These receptors originate from an adult in good health.

The sample holds one count of this clone. This chain joins TRBV24-1 and TRBJ2-2, with D possibly called TRBD1 or TRBD2 (5 bases each). The CDR3 covers 15 residues. Germline lookup yields CDR1 KGHDR and CDR2 SFDVKD. The V gene lost 4 bases and the J gene lost 7 bases, with 15 bases spanning the gap. CDR3 residues: CATSDPADGGGELFF. In nucleotides, the CDR3 is TGTGCCACCAGTGACCCCGCGGATGGGGGCGGGGAGCTGTTTTTT.

The rearrangement links TRBV7-2 to TRBJ2-7; D may be TRBD2 (5 bases). Trimming pared 6 bases from V and 5 bases from J, leaving 20 bases between. Per germline, CDR1 SGHTA and CDR2 FQGNSA. This CDR3 has 15 amino acids. The CDR3 coding sequence is TGTGCCAGCAGAAAAGAAGAGGGCTTTATACACGAGCAGTACTTC. Its translation is CASRKEEGFIHEQYF.

J is TRBJ2-2 and V is TRBV19; 7 bases fit TRBD1. Germline V CDR1 and CDR2: LNHDA, SQIVND (reference sequence). V lost 1 base, J lost 1 base, and 3 bases stayed unmatched. The CDR3 length is 16 residues. The CDR3 is CASSIGRGRNTGELFF. The CDR3 DNA follows: TGTGCCAGTAGTATAGGAAGGGGGCGGAACACCGGGGAGCTGTTTTTT. Combining the CDR3 with reference TRBV19 and TRBJ2-2 gives the whole variable domain DGGITQSPKYLFRKEGQNVTLSCEQNLNHDAMYWYRQDPGQGLRLIYYSQIVNDFQKGDIAEGYSVSREKKESFPLTVTSAQKNPTAFYLCASSIGRGRNTGELFFGEGSRLTVL.

The chain's CDR3 is CASSELIETDTQYF. CDR3 DNA: TGTGCCAGCAGTGAGTTAATAGAGACAGATACGCAGTATTTT. The chain carries TRBV2 and TRBJ2-3; D is unclear. Trimming removed 3 bases at V and 3 bases at J, with 10 bases between. Germline V gene sequence: CDR1 SNHLY, CDR2 FYNNEI. This CDR3 has 14 residues.

This clone was observed a handful of times. Other nucleotide sequences in the sample specify the same CDR3. The CDR3 DNA is TGTGCCAGCAGCGTAGGGGGAGGGCCCTACGAGCAGTACTTC. Translation: CASSVGGGPYEQYF. The chain has TRBV9 and TRBJ2-7, with TRBD2 matching 7 bases. The germline CDR1 and CDR2 sequences are SGDLS and YYNGEE. CDR3 length: 14 residues. Trimming at V came to 0 bases and at J to 2 bases, leaving 2 bases not matched to a gene.

Of note for this clone: This sample also contains other DNA sequences that code for the same CDR3. The chain has TRBV28 and TRBJ2-7; D is unresolved. The CDR3 is 14 amino acids. V was cut by 3 bases and J by 0 bases, with 9 bases left in between. Germline-derived CDR1 and CDR2 are MDHEN and SYDVKM. This CDR3 is CASSFSGSSYEQYF. CDR3 bases: TGTGCCAGCAGTTTTTCAGGCAGCTCCTACGAGCAGTACTTC.

The chain is built from TRBV19 and TRBJ2-7, with D hard to call. The germline CDR1 and CDR2 sequences are LNHDA and SQIVND (reference sequence). The V end was cut by 5 bases, the J end by 5 bases, with 16 bases between. The CDR3 consists of 14 residues. The CDR3 protein is CASSAAIGPNEQYF. The DNA of the CDR3 is TGTGCCAGTAGTGCCGCAATTGGGCCAAACGAGCAGTACTTC. The full variable domain, completed using reference TRBV19 and TRBJ2-7, is DGGITQSPKYLFRKEGQNVTLSCEQNLNHDAMYWYRQDPGQGLRLIYYSQIVNDFQKGDIAEGYSVSREKKESFPLTVTSAQKNPTAFYLCASSAAIGPNEQYFGPGTRLTVT.

This chain links TRBV21-1 with TRBJ2-7; TRBD1, the D gene given by the table, was not confirmed from the DNA. TRBV21-1 is given as a pseudogene. The CDR3 contains 11 residues. In DNA form, the CDR3 reads TGTGCCAGCAGCACTCTCAGGGGGAAGTACTTC. It specifies CASSTLRGKYF.

This chain joins TRBV15 and TRBJ1-1, with a tentative D call TRBD1 (6 bases). CDR1 and CDR2 from the germline V gene are LNHNV and YYDKDF (reference sequence). The CDR3 length is 15 residues. Trimming pared 1 base from V and 2 bases from J, leaving 11 bases between. The CDR3 DNA reads as TGTGCCACCAGCAGAGGGGGGGCAGAAAACACTGAAGCTTTCTTT. Residues: CATSRGGAENTEAFF.

The rearrangement joins TRBV7-9 to TRBJ1-2; D not resolved. The CDR3 is made up of 13 amino acids. Germline assignment: CDR1 SEHNR and CDR2 FQNEAQ (reference sequence). V gave up 2 bases and J gave up 3 bases, with 7 bases separating them. Here the CDR3 reads CASSLLRDYGYTF. The CDR3 nucleotides are TGTGCCAGCAGCTTATTAAGGGACTATGGCTACACCTTC.

The rearrangement joins TRBV6-5 to TRBJ2-7, with a possible D match to TRBD1 (5 bases). This CDR3 contains 14 residues. CDR1 and CDR2 from the germline V gene are MNHEY and SVGAGI. Trimming took 6 bases from V and 6 from J, leaving 18 bases between them. The CDR3 here is CASSLQGNPREQYF. The CDR3 DNA is TGTGCCAGCAGCCTCCAGGGAAATCCCCGCGAGCAGTACTTC.

CDR3 residues: CAWTPIGGQLYEQYF. The CDR3 DNA follows: TGTGCCTGGACACCCATCGGGGGACAGCTCTACGAGCAGTACTTC. V usage is TRBV30 and J usage is TRBJ2-7, with a tentative D call TRBD1 (7 bases). The V gene lost 4 bases and the J gene lost 3 bases, with 19 bases spanning the gap. The CDR3 is 15 residues long. Germline values: CDR1 GTSNPN, CDR2 SVGIG (reference sequence).

The V call is TRBV18, the J call TRBJ1-1; D ambiguous. This CDR3 has 11 amino acids. Trimming cost V 2 bases and J 5 bases, with 3 bases left between them. Per the germline V gene, CDR1 is KGHSH and CDR2 is LQKENI. This CDR3 reads CASSPLTEAFF. The CDR3 DNA sequence: TGTGCCAGCTCACCATTAACTGAAGCTTTCTTT.

This chain joins TRBV6-5 and TRBJ2-3; D is perhaps TRBD1 (6 bases). Germline CDR1 reads MNHEY; CDR2 reads SVGAGI. Trimming cost V 10 bases and J 0 bases, with 11 bases left between them. This CDR3 region has 13 residues. CDR3: CAIEGVSTDTQYF. The CDR3 nucleotides are TGTGCCATTGAGGGGGTGAGCACAGATACGCAGTATTTT.

The chain links TRBV30 to TRBJ2-1; tentative D call: TRBD1 (5 bases). Per the germline V gene, CDR1 is GTSNPN and CDR2 is SVGIG (reference sequence). The V end was cut by 2 bases, the J end by 2 bases, with 16 bases between. The CDR3 consists of 16 residues. The CDR3 sequence: CAWSSNDRFPYNEQFF. The DNA of the CDR3 is TGTGCCTGGAGTTCAAACGACAGATTTCCCTACAATGAGCAGTTCTTC.

The rearrangement links TRBV12-3 or TRBV12-4 to TRBJ2-7, with unresolved D. The CDR3 totals 13 residues. V lost 6 bases, J lost 1 base, and 10 bases lay in between. The CDR3 DNA sequence: TGTGCCAGCAGCGTGCGCAGATCCTACGAGCAGTACTTC. This gives the protein CASSVRRSYEQYF.

About this clone itself: Its ends do not fully match the called genes, so a read error is possible. The genes are TRBV7-7 and TRBJ2-5, with TRBD1 as a possible D gene (6 bases). The CDR3 loop spans 15 amino acids. The germline gives CDR1 SSHAT, CDR2 FNYEAQ (reference sequence). The CDR3 DNA is TGTGCTAGCAGCTTAGGCGGCAGGGGAGCAGAGACCCAGTACTTC. Residues: CASSLGGRGAETQYF.

The J gene is TRBJ1-6, the V gene TRBV5-4; D unclear. The length of the CDR3 is 15 residues. V gave up 0 bases and J gave up 6 bases, with 10 bases separating them. CDR1 SGHNT and CDR2 YYREEE come from the germline V gene (reference sequence). The CDR3 loop reads CASSLGSVLNSPLHF. CDR3 sequence (DNA): TGTGCCAGCAGCTTGGGGTCAGTTCTTAATTCACCCCTCCACTTT. The full variable domain, completed using reference TRBV5-4 and TRBJ1-6, is ETGVTQSPTHLIKTRGQQVTLRCSSQSGHNTVSWYQQALGQGPQFIFQYYREEENGRGNFPPRFSGLQFPNYSSELNVNALELDDSALYLCASSLGSVLNSPLHFGNGTRLTVT.